These 18 T cell receptor beta chains share one sample of origin, sequenced in a study of T cell responses to AZD1222 COVID-19 vaccine. Measured with immunoSEQ multiplex PCR; TCRdb has only the in-frame clones, and not every one. The sample includes 150,000 or so clones, about 91% of them seen just once. The source material was peripheral blood, sampled on day 0 of MenACWY control vaccination. These receptors were collected from an adult in good health.

Only one count was recorded for this clone. The V gene is TRBV3-1 (or the pseudogene TRBV3-2), the J gene TRBJ1-6; 8 bases fit TRBD1. V lost 5 bases and J lost 5; bases outside the gene matches: 2. The CDR3 is 14 residues long. Germline CDR1 and CDR2: LGHDT and YNNKEL (reference sequence). Written as DNA, the CDR3 is TGTGCCAGCAGCTTACAGGGGGATAATTCACCCCTCCACTTT. The encoded protein is CASSLQGDNSPLHF.

This chain joins TRBV12-5 and TRBJ2-1, with 9 bases identical to TRBD2. The CDR3 totals 16 residues. The germline CDR1 and CDR2 sequences are LGHNT and FRNRAP. Trimming removed 0 bases from V and 2 bases from J; junction bases left unmatched: 2. The CDR3: CASGLVVAGAYNEQFF. CDR3 DNA: TGTGCTAGTGGTTTGGTCGTAGCGGGAGCCTACAATGAGCAGTTCTTC.

This clone was counted a few times. This CDR3 is CASSLDPGASYGYTF. For the CDR3, the DNA is TGCGCCAGCAGCTTGGACCCGGGGGCGAGCTATGGCTACACCTTC. V gene TRBV5-1 combines with J gene TRBJ1-2; a possible D gene is TRBD1 (6 bases). From germline, CDR1 is SGHRS and CDR2 YFSETQ. The germline V and J ends were trimmed by 0 bases and 4 bases, with 13 bases remaining between them. The CDR3 is 15 residues long. Full variable domain (remainder filled in from reference TRBV5-1 and TRBJ1-2): KAGVTQTPRYLIKTRGQQVTLSCSPISGHRSVSWYQQTPGQGLQFLFEYFSETQRNKGNFPGRFSGRQFSNSRSEMNVSTLELGDSALYLCASSLDPGASYGYTFGSGTRLTVV.

V gene TRBV5-6 combines with J gene TRBJ1-2; no clear D. This CDR3 contains 14 residues. Germline V CDR1 and CDR2: SGHDT, YYEEEE. Deletions cut 1 base from V and 5 bases from J, with 12 bases between. For the CDR3, the DNA is TGTGCCAGCAGCTTGTCCGCAGGTAGATATGGCTACACCTTC. The encoded protein is CASSLSAGRYGYTF.

The CDR3 here is CASSLYLESEQFF. CDR3 nucleotide sequence: TGCGCCAGCAGCCTCTATCTGGAGTCTGAGCAGTTCTTC. This chain links TRBV4-1 with TRBJ2-1; D remains ambiguous. The CDR3 covers 13 residues. CDR1 is MGHRA and CDR2 is YSYEKL in the germline V gene. The germline V and J ends were trimmed by 4 bases and 9 bases, with 13 bases remaining between them.

The rearrangement joins TRBV5-4 to TRBJ2-2; D is perhaps TRBD1 or TRBD2 (6 bases each). V lost 6 bases to trimming and J lost 5 bases, with 14 bases between them. Looked up from germline, CDR1 is SGHNT and CDR2 is YYREEE (reference sequence). CDR3 length: 14 residues. CDR3 in amino acids: CASNLGGATGELFF. The DNA for the CDR3 is TGTGCCAGCAATCTGGGGGGCGCGACCGGGGAGCTGTTTTTT.

The rearrangement uses TRBV2 and TRBJ2-7; D gene unclear. CDR3 length: 13 amino acids. The germline gives CDR1 SNHLY, CDR2 FYNNEI. The V and J ends lost 6 bases and 0 bases respectively, with 9 bases between them. The CDR3 protein is CASRGFSSYEQYF. DNA for the CDR3: TGTGCCAGCAGAGGGTTTAGCTCCTACGAGCAGTACTTC.

This clone showed up just once. This chain joins TRBV20-1 and TRBJ2-1; tentatively, D is TRBD2 (5 bases). Germline assignment: CDR1 DFQATT and CDR2 SNEGSKA (reference sequence). CDR3 length: 11 amino acids. The germline V and J ends were trimmed by 5 bases and 9 bases, with 11 bases remaining between them. Here the CDR3 reads CSALNRGEQFF. CDR3 sequence (DNA): TGCAGTGCTCTTAACCGGGGTGAGCAGTTCTTC.

This clone occurred a few times. The chain employs TRBV6-4 and TRBJ2-3, with 9 positions matching TRBD2. Germline values: CDR1 MRHNA, CDR2 SNTAGT. This CDR3 comprises 14 residues. V lost 4 bases, J lost 1 base, and 0 bases stayed unmatched. The CDR3: CASSVAGGTDTQYF. CDR3 coding DNA: TGTGCCAGCAGTGTAGCGGGGGGCACAGATACGCAGTATTTT.

The rearrangement links TRBV28 to TRBJ1-1, with D possibly matching TRBD1 (6 bases). Germline V gene data show CDR1 as MDHEN and CDR2 as SYDVKM. Trimming pared 3 bases from V and 4 bases from J, leaving 15 bases between. The CDR3 covers 15 residues. CDR3 sequence: CASSFWGGEGTEAFF. The CDR3 DNA reads TGTGCCAGCAGTTTTTGGGGGGGCGAGGGCACTGAAGCTTTCTTT.

This clone was seen only once. The chain links TRBV19 to TRBJ2-1, with 10 bases fitting TRBD1. V lost 4 bases to trimming and J lost 2 bases; unmatched junction nucleotides: 2. Germline loops: CDR1 LNHDA, CDR2 SQIVND (reference sequence). The CDR3 runs to 15 residues. The chain's CDR3 is CASSKGQGPYNEQFF. The CDR3 bases are TGTGCCAGTAGTAAGGGACAGGGGCCCTACAATGAGCAGTTCTTC.

CDR3 nucleotide sequence: TGTGCCAGTAGTTTCACAGGGGGCAATCAGCCCCAGCATTTT. It encodes CASSFTGGNQPQHF. The chain is built from TRBV19 and TRBJ1-5; 7 nucleotides match TRBD1. The CDR3 has 14 residues. Germline lookup yields CDR1 LNHDA and CDR2 SQIVND (reference sequence). J was trimmed by 2 bases and V by 5 bases; bases with no gene match: 3. Drawing the rest from reference TRBV19 and TRBJ1-5, the complete variable domain is DGGITQSPKYLFRKEGQNVTLSCEQNLNHDAMYWYRQDPGQGLRLIYYSQIVNDFQKGDIAEGYSVSREKKESFPLTVTSAQKNPTAFYLCASSFTGGNQPQHFGDGTRLSIL.

The CDR3 spells CASSRVREGTEAFF. The CDR3 nucleotides read TGTGCCAGCAGCCGCGTCCGAGAGGGCACTGAAGCTTTCTTT. V is TRBV14 and J is TRBJ1-1; D remains ambiguous. Trimming took off 4 bases at V and 4 bases at J, with 13 bases between the two ends. Per germline, CDR1 SGHDN and CDR2 FVKESK. The CDR3 is 14 amino acids.

The chain links TRBV30 to TRBJ2-2, with D perhaps TRBD2 (5 bases). V shed 3 bases and J shed 2 bases, with 10 bases lying between them. CDR3 length: 14 amino acids. Per germline, CDR1 GTSNPN and CDR2 SVGIG (reference sequence). The CDR3 loop reads CAWRSGRNTGELFF. The CDR3 nucleotides are TGTGCCTGGAGGAGCGGTCGCAACACCGGGGAGCTGTTTTTT. The full variable domain, with the rest looked up from reference TRBV30 and TRBJ2-2, is SQTIHQWPATLVQPVGSPLSLECTVEGTSNPNLYWYRQAAGRGLQLLFYSVGIGQISSEVPQNLSASRPQDRQFILSSKKLLLSDSGFYLCAWRSGRNTGELFFGEGSRLTVL.

V gene TRBV23-1 combines with J gene TRBJ2-2, with 8 bases aligning to TRBD1. TRBV23-1 is recorded as an ORF, its role being uncertain. CDR3 size: 18 residues. Trimming removed 2 bases from V and 0 bases from J; junction bases left unmatched: 8. CDR3 sequence reads: CASSQGGRGLSNTGELFF. As DNA, the CDR3 is TGCGCCAGCAGTCAAGGGGGCAGGGGGCTTTCGAACACCGGGGAGCTGTTTTTT.

This clone was found once. The rearrangement links TRBV5-4 to TRBJ1-2; D is possibly TRBD1 (6 bases). CDR1 is SGHNT and CDR2 is YYREEE in the germline V gene (reference sequence). This CDR3 has 13 amino acids. V lost 4 bases, J lost 6 bases, and 13 bases lay in between. CDR3 amino acids: CASSVQGGHGYTF. The CDR3 DNA is TGTGCCAGCAGCGTACAGGGCGGTCATGGCTACACCTTC.

This chain connects TRBV6-5 to TRBJ2-3, with D unclear. Germline lookup yields CDR1 MNHEY and CDR2 SVGAGI. The CDR3 spans 13 residues. The V and J ends lost 5 bases and 5 bases respectively, with 11 bases between them. This chain's CDR3 is CASSPWLEDTQYF. The CDR3 DNA is TGTGCCAGCAGTCCCTGGTTAGAAGATACGCAGTATTTT.

The chain combines TRBV11-2 with TRBJ1-1; D call uncertain. Between the trimmed V and J ends, which lost 0 bases and 7 bases, there was a span of 12 bases. In germline, CDR1 is SGHAT, CDR2 FQNNGV. The CDR3 is 14 residues long. CDR3 sequence: CASSLDRRYGEAFF. CDR3 in DNA: TGTGCCAGCAGCTTAGATCGGAGGTATGGTGAAGCTTTCTTT.